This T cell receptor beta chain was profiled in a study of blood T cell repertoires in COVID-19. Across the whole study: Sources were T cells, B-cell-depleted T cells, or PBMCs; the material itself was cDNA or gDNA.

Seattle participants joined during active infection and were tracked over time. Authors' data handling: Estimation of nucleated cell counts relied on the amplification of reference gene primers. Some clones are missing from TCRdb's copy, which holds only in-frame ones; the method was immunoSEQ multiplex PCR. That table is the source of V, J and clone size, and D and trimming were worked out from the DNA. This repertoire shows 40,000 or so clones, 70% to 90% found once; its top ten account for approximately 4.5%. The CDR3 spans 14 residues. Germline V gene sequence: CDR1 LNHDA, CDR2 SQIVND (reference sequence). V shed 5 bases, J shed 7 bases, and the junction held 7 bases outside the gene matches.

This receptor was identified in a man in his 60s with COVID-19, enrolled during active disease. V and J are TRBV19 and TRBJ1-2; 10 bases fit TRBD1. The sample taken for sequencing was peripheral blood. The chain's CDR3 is CASSATGTGAGYTF. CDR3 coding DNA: TGTGCCAGTAGTGCGACCGGGACAGGGGCTGGCTACACCTTC.